These 19 T cell receptor beta chains were all obtained from the same sample, sequenced in a study of T cell changes during pregnancy in multiple sclerosis. Profiling relied on immunoSEQ multiplex PCR, and the TCRdb table lists in-frame clones only, not all of them. The repertoire holds about 80,000 clones, 92% seen once, with roughly 1.4% in the top ten. The starting material was peripheral blood, obtained before pregnancy. All receptors derive from a female donor with multiple sclerosis, enrolled in a pregnancy study.

Notes on this clone: Its ends do not fully match the called genes, so a read error is possible. V and J are TRBV7-7 and TRBJ2-5; 9 bases are shared with TRBD2. CDR1 is SSHAT, CDR2 FNYEAQ, per germline (reference sequence). This CDR3 has 16 amino acids. The CDR3 loop is CASSLYGGGAGETQYF. The CDR3 region has the DNA TGTGCTAGCAGCTTATACGGCGGGGGGGCCGGAGAGACCCAGTACTTC.

The chain combines TRBV25-1 with TRBJ1-2; TRBD1 agrees at 10 bases. This CDR3 region has 13 residues. Looked up from germline, CDR1 is MGHDK and CDR2 is SYGVNS. V trimming: 5 bases; J trimming: 8 bases; junction bases outside the gene matches: 5. CDR3 region: CASSRTGGWGYTF. The CDR3 bases are TGTGCCAGCAGTAGGACAGGGGGTTGGGGCTACACCTTC.

This chain links TRBV6-5 with TRBJ1-1, with a weak D call TRBD1 (5 bases). The CDR3 length is 14 residues. From germline, CDR1 is MNHEY and CDR2 SVGAGI. V was shortened by 8 bases and J by 5 bases, with 18 bases between the two germline ends. The CDR3 DNA reads as TGTGCCAGCCCGACGACAGCTTCAAGAACTGAAGCTTTCTTT. This gives the protein CASPTTASRTEAFF.

The table lists this clone with a count of one. This chain connects TRBV6-5 to TRBJ2-7; 7 bases are shared with TRBD1. After removal of 5 bases from V and 2 bases from J, the junction contained 3 bases not matched to a gene. This CDR3 has 13 residues. Germline-derived CDR1 and CDR2 are MNHEY and SVGAGI. CDR3 loop: CASSQQGTYEQYF. DNA of the CDR3: TGTGCCAGCAGTCAACAGGGGACCTACGAGCAGTACTTC.

This chain uses TRBV27 with TRBJ2-6; D possibly corresponds to TRBD2 (6 bases). V was trimmed by 6 bases and J by 3 bases, leaving 12 bases between them. The germline V gene encodes CDR1 MNHEY and CDR2 SMNVEV (reference sequence). The CDR3 runs 15 residues. CDR3 sequence: CASSPVGGGANVLTF. CDR3 sequence (DNA): TGTGCCAGCAGCCCGGTCGGGGGTGGGGCCAACGTCCTGACTTTC. The variable domain in full, completed from reference TRBV27 and TRBJ2-6, reads EAQVTQNPRYLITVTGKKLTVTCSQNMNHEYMSWYRQDPGLGLRQIYYSMNVEVTDKGDVPEGYKVSRKEKRNFPLILESPSPNQTSLYFCASSPVGGGANVLTFGAGSRLTVL.

The CDR3 loop is CASSIDGVPFYGYTF. The CDR3 DNA reads as TGTGCCAGTAGTATAGACGGGGTCCCCTTCTATGGCTACACCTTC. J is TRBJ1-2 and V is TRBV19; D call uncertain. Trimming stripped 0 bases from V and 4 bases from J, with 12 bases between. Germline assignment: CDR1 LNHDA and CDR2 SQIVND (reference sequence). The CDR3 has 15 amino acids. The complete variable domain, with remaining parts taken from reference TRBV19 and TRBJ1-2, reads DGGITQSPKYLFRKEGQNVTLSCEQNLNHDAMYWYRQDPGQGLRLIYYSQIVNDFQKGDIAEGYSVSREKKESFPLTVTSAQKNPTAFYLCASSIDGVPFYGYTFGSGTRLTVV.

The CDR3 loop is CATSREDKPNSPLHF. CDR3 nucleotides: TGCGCCACCTCGAGGGAGGACAAACCTAATTCACCCCTCCACTTT. This chain uses TRBV5-1 with TRBJ1-6; D is possibly TRBD1 (5 bases). From germline, CDR1 is SGHRS and CDR2 YFSETQ. Deletions cut 9 bases from V and 6 bases from J, with 19 bases between. The CDR3 is 15 amino acids.

The CDR3 region has the DNA TGCGCCAGCAGCCCCATGGGGGGGAATCAGCCCCAGCATTTT. Its protein is CASSPMGGNQPQHF. This rearrangement joins TRBV4-1 to TRBJ1-5, with a tentative D call TRBD1 (5 bases). The CDR3 runs to 14 residues. CDR1 MGHRA and CDR2 YSYEKL come from the germline V gene. Trimming stripped 4 bases from V and 4 bases from J, with 11 bases between.

This rearrangement joins TRBV7-9 to TRBJ1-5; D is unresolved. Germline CDR1 reads SEHNR; CDR2 reads FQNEAQ (reference sequence). The CDR3 runs 12 residues. V was shortened by 1 base and J by 7 bases, with 5 bases between the two germline ends. The CDR3 sequence is CASSLGGQPQHF. The CDR3 DNA follows: TGTGCCAGCAGCTTAGGCGGACAGCCCCAGCATTTT.

The chain has TRBV5-8 and TRBJ1-5; perhaps TRBD1 as D (6 bases). Germline values: CDR1 SGHTS, CDR2 YDEGEE. V lost 5 bases and J lost 3, with 12 bases in between. The CDR3 runs to 14 residues. CDR3 coding DNA: TGTGCCAGCAGAACCAGACAGGCCAATCAGCCCCAGCATTTT. Residues: CASRTRQANQPQHF.

The chain carries TRBV6-6 and TRBJ2-5; unclear D gene. This CDR3 is 11 amino acids long. Trimming stripped 5 bases from V and 5 bases from J, with 6 bases between. Germline V gene data show CDR1 as MNHNY and CDR2 as SVGAGI (reference sequence). The CDR3 region is CASSQRETQYF. The CDR3 coding sequence is TGTGCCAGCAGTCAGAGGGAGACCCAGTACTTC.

The chain carries TRBV4-1 and TRBJ2-7; possibly TRBD1 for D (6 bases). The CDR3 is 15 residues long. Germline values: CDR1 MGHRA, CDR2 YSYEKL. V gave up 3 bases and J gave up 2 bases, with 14 bases separating them. As DNA, the CDR3 is TGCGCCAGCAGCCAGGGGATGGACAGACCCTACGAGCAGTACTTC. Amino acid sequence: CASSQGMDRPYEQYF.

This sequence joins TRBV27 and TRBJ2-5; the D is unclear. Germline V CDR1 and CDR2: MNHEY, SMNVEV (reference sequence). The CDR3 extends over 14 amino acids. The V end lost 0 bases, the J end lost 0 bases, and 5 bases lay between the germline ends. The DNA of the CDR3 is TGTGCCAGCAGTTTATCTAGCAACCAAGAGACCCAGTACTTC. It translates to CASSLSSNQETQYF.

The chain carries TRBV5-1 and TRBJ1-5, with a weak D call TRBD1 (5 bases). Germline CDR1 SGHRS, CDR2 YFSETQ. This CDR3 has 15 residues. The V end was cut by 0 bases, the J end by 1 base, with 8 bases between. The CDR3 is CASSLEGVSNQPQHF. DNA of the CDR3: TGCGCCAGCAGCTTGGAAGGGGTAAGCAATCAGCCCCAGCATTTT.

This clone was seen just once. The V call is TRBV7-3, the J call TRBJ2-1; 13 positions match TRBD2. From germline, CDR1 is SGHTA and CDR2 FQGTGA. V shed 4 bases, J shed 4 bases, and the junction held 7 bases outside the gene matches. CDR3 length equals 17 residues. In DNA, the CDR3 is TGTGCCAGCAGCTCAACCGGGACTAGCGGGGAGTACAATGAGCAGTTCTTC. Translating it yields CASSSTGTSGEYNEQFF.

The chain employs TRBV5-6 and TRBJ2-1; D not resolved. Germline CDR1 and CDR2: SGHDT and YYEEEE. The CDR3 extends over 13 amino acids. Trimming pared 4 bases from V and 8 bases from J, leaving 13 bases between. This CDR3 reads CASSPPPGDEQFF. CDR3 nucleotide sequence: TGTGCCAGCAGCCCACCCCCGGGTGATGAGCAGTTCTTC.

The chain uses TRBV29-1 and TRBJ1-2, with D possibly matching TRBD1 (6 bases). V gave up 3 bases and J gave up 7 bases, with 15 bases separating them. Germline V gene data show CDR1 as SQVTM and CDR2 as ANQGSEA. This CDR3 is 13 amino acids long. CDR3 coding DNA: TGCAGCGTTGAGGGTGTAGGGGGAGCTGGCTACACCTTC. This translates into CSVEGVGGAGYTF.

The chain links TRBV7-2 to TRBJ1-6, with a possible D match to TRBD1 (5 bases). Germline CDR1 is SGHTA and CDR2 is FQGNSA. Trimming took 5 bases from V and 5 from J, leaving 25 bases between them. CDR3 length: 19 residues. The CDR3 sequence is CASSLSRGQATLNNSPLHF. The CDR3 DNA follows: TGTGCCAGCAGCCTAAGCCGTGGACAAGCTACTTTAAATAATTCACCCCTCCACTTT.

The genes are TRBV2 and TRBJ1-5, with D possibly being TRBD1 (5 bases). The V and J ends lost 4 bases and 7 bases respectively, with 8 bases between them. This CDR3 is 12 amino acids long. Germline lookup yields CDR1 SNHLY and CDR2 FYNNEI. The CDR3 is CASSGKGQPQHF. The CDR3 nucleotides are TGTGCCAGCAGTGGGAAGGGGCAGCCCCAGCATTTT.